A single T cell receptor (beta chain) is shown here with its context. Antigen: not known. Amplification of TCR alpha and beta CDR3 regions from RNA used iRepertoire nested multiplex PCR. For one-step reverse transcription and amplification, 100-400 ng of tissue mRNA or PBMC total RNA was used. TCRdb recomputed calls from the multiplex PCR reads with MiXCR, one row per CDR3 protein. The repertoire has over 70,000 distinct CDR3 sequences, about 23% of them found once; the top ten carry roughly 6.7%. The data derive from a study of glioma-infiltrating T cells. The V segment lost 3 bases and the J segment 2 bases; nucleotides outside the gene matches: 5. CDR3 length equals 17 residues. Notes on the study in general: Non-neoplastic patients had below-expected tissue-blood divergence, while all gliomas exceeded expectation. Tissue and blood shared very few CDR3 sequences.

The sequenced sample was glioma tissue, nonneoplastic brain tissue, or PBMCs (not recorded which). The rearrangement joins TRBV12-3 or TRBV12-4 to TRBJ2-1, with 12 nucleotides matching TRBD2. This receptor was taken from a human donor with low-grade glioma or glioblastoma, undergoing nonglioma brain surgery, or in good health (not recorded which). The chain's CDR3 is CASSFALAGGTYNEQFF. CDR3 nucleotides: TGTGCCAGCAGTTTCGCACTAGCGGGGGGAACCTACAATGAGCAGTTCTTC.